The rows below give T cell receptor beta chains drawn from one sample of a study of blood T cell repertoires in COVID-19. The table came from immunoSEQ multiplex PCR; TCRdb's copy has only in-frame clones and leaves some out. The table lists around 350,000 clones, around 86% of them singletons, with 3% in the top ten. The sample consisted of peripheral blood. These receptors all stem from a human donor in a cohort sampled during active COVID-19. Both conserved end residues are part of each CDR3. D genes are given only for firm matches. The size of a clone is reported for some rows only, either as once, few or many, or as a class for expanded clones.

v_gene	d_gene	j_gene	abundance	CDR3nt	CDR3aa
TRBV4-1	-	TRBJ2-7	-	TGCGCCAGCAGCCCAACCTGGGGGGGCAGTGGGGAGCAGTACTTC	CASSPTWGGSGEQYF
TRBV5-1	-	TRBJ1-2	-	TGCGCCAGCAGCTTGGGCGCAGGGGCCGGCTACACCTTC	CASSLGAGAGYTF
TRBV7-3	TRBD1	TRBJ2-2	-	TGTGCCAGCAGCTACAGGGGTGGTACCGGGGAGCTGTTTTTT	CASSYRGGTGELFF
TRBV7-6	-	TRBJ1-4	-	TGTGCCAGCAGCTTATTCCCGCCGGCGGCTGCTAATGAAAAACTGTTTTTT	CASSLFPPAAANEKLFF
TRBV19	TRBD1	TRBJ2-7	-	TGTGCCAGTAGTATAGGGACAGGGCCTCTCTACGAGCAGTACTTC	CASSIGTGPLYEQYF
TRBV6-6	TRBD1	TRBJ2-7	-	TGTGCCAGCAAGGGGCTGGGACAGGGCCCCTACGAGCAGTACTTC	CASKGLGQGPYEQYF
TRBV2	-	TRBJ1-1	-	TGTGCCAGCAGTAACGGGGGAATTACTGAAGCTTTCTTT	CASSNGGITEAFF
TRBV18	-	TRBJ2-1	-	TGTGCCAGCTCCCGGGACAAAGACAATGAGCAGTTCTTC	CASSRDKDNEQFF
TRBV12-3/TRBV12-4	-	TRBJ1-1	-	TGTGCCAGCAGTTTACGGAGAGACCTGGAAGCTTTCTTT	CASSLRRDLEAFF
TRBV19	TRBD1	TRBJ2-2	-	TGTGCCAGTCGGACAGGGCCACCGGCGGAGCTGTTTTTT	CASRTGPPAELFF
TRBV27	TRBD1	TRBJ2-7	-	TGTGCCAGCAAGGGGACAGGGTACACCGAGCAGTACTTC	CASKGTGYTEQYF
TRBV5-5	TRBD1	TRBJ1-5	-	TGTGCCAGCAGCACCGGGACAGACCCACAGCCCCAGCATTTT	CASSTGTDPQPQHF
TRBV19	TRBD1	TRBJ1-2	-	TGTGCCAGTAGTATCGGACAGGGGAGATATGGCTACACCTTC	CASSIGQGRYGYTF
TRBV2	-	TRBJ1-5	-	TGTGCCAGCAGTGAAGGAGACCAGGCACAGCCCCAGCATTTT	CASSEGDQAQPQHF
TRBV7-9	-	TRBJ2-6	-	TGTGCCAGCAGCCCCTCTTGGGCCAACGTCCTGACTTTC	CASSPSWANVLTF
TRBV5-1	-	TRBJ1-1	-	TGCGCCAGCAGCTTTAGTGTCGTGGGGCTAAACACTGAAGCTTTCTTT	CASSFSVVGLNTEAFF
TRBV6-4	TRBD1	TRBJ1-5	few	TGTGCCAGCAGCGGAGACAGGGGCGGGAATCAGCCCCAGCATTTT	CASSGDRGGNQPQHF
TRBV4-1	TRBD2	TRBJ2-4	-	TGCGCCAGCAGTGGGGGGGGAGGGATTGCCAAAAACATTCAGTACTTC	CASSGGGGIAKNIQYF
TRBV27	TRBD1	TRBJ1-2	-	TGTGCCAGCAGACGGGCTGACAGGGGATACTATGGCTACACCTTC	CASRRADRGYYGYTF
TRBV7-8	-	TRBJ1-1	-	TGTGCCAGCAGCTTGGACAGTTCGAACACTGAAGCTTTCTTT	CASSLDSSNTEAFF
TRBV7-3	-	TRBJ1-2	-	TGTGCCAGCAGACCGCCGGGAGGGAACTATGGCTACACCTTC	CASRPPGGNYGYTF
TRBV4-1	TRBD1	TRBJ1-6	few	TGCGCCAGCAGCCCTACCCCGGACAGGGGAAATTCACCCCTCCACTTT	CASSPTPDRGNSPLHF
TRBV15	-	TRBJ1-6	-	TGTGCCACCAGCAGGGGGGTGAGAACGGGACTATTAAATTCACCCCTCCACTTT	CATSRGVRTGLLNSPLHF
TRBV30	-	TRBJ1-2	-	TGTGCCTGGAGTGTGGGGGGGACGGACTATGGCTACACCTTC	CAWSVGGTDYGYTF
TRBV11-2	TRBD1	TRBJ1-2	few	TGTGCCAGCAGCCTCCTCCGGACAGGGACTTTCTATGGCTACACCTTC	CASSLLRTGTFYGYTF
TRBV2	TRBD1	TRBJ1-2	-	TGTGCCAGCAGTGATCAGAGGGACAGCCATTATGGCTACACCTTC	CASSDQRDSHYGYTF
TRBV3-1/TRBV3-2	TRBD2	TRBJ2-7	-	TGTGCCAGCAGCCTGGATGCGACTAGCGGGCCCTACGAGCAGTACTTC	CASSLDATSGPYEQYF